Included here is one T cell receptor (beta chain) sequence, with context. Germline V gives CDR1 LGHDT, CDR2 YNNKEL (reference sequence). This CDR3 is 13 amino acids long. Trimming removed 6 bases from V and 8 bases from J; junction bases left unmatched: 8. Sequencing was performed with immunoSEQ multiplex PCR; in TCRdb, only in-frame clones are kept and a portion is missing. Of fewer than 150,000 clones listed, about 93% are singletons. These data come from a study of T cell responses to AZD1222 COVID-19 vaccine. The rearrangement links TRBV3-1 (or the pseudogene TRBV3-2) to TRBJ1-1; TRBD1 matches at 8 bases. Source: peripheral blood, taken on day 0 of AZD1222 vaccination. The source of this sequence is an adult in good health. The CDR3 sequence: CASRIQGGDEAFF. CDR3 coding DNA: TGTGCCAGCAGAATACAGGGGGGTGACGAAGCTTTCTTT.